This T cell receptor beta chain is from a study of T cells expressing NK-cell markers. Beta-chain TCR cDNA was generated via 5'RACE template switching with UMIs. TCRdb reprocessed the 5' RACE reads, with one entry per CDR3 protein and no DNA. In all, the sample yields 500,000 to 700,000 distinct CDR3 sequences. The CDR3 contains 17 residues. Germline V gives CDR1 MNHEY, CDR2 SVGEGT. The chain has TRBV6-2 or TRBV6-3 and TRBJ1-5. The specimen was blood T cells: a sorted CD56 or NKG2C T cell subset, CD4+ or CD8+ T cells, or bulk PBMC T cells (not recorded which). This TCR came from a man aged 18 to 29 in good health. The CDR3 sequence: CASSLQGPLLSNQPQHF.